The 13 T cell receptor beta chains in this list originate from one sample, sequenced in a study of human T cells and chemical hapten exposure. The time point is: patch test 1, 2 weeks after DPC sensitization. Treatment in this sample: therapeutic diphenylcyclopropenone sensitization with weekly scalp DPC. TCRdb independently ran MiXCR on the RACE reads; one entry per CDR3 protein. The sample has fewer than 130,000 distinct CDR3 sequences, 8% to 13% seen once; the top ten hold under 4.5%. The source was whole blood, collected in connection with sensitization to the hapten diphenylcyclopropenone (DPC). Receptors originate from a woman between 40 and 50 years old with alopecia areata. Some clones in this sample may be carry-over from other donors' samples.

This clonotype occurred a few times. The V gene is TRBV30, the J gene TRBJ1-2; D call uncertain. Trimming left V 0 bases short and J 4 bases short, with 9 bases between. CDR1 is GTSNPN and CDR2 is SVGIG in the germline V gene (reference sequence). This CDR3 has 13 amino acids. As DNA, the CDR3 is TGTGCCTGGAGTGTACGGGCAGTCTATGGCTACACCTTC. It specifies CAWSVRAVYGYTF.

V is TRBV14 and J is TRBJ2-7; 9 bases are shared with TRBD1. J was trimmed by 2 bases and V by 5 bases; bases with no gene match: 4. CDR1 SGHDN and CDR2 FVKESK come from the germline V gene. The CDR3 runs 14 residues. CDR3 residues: CASSTRTGAYEQYF. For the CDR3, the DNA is TGTGCCAGCAGCACGAGGACAGGGGCCTACGAGCAGTACTTC.

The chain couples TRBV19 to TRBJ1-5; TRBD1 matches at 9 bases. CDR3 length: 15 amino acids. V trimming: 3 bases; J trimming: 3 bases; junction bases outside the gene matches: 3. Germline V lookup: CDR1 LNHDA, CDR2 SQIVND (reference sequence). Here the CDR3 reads CASSIDRGINQPQHF. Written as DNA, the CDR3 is TGTGCCAGTAGTATCGACAGGGGGATCAATCAGCCCCAGCATTTT.

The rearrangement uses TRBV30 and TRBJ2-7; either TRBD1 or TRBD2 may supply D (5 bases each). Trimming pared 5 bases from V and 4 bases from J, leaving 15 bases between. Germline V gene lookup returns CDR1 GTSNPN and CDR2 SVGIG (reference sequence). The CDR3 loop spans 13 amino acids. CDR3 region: CAWGDVGRYEQYF. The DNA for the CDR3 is TGTGCCTGGGGGGACGTCGGACGGTACGAGCAGTACTTC.

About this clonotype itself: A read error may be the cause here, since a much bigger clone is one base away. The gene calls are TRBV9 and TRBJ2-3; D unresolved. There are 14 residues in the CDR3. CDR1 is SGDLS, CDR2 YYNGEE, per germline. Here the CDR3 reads CARSVDGSTDTQYF. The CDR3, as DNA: TGTGCCAGAAGCGTCGACGGAAGCACAGATACGCAGTATTTT.

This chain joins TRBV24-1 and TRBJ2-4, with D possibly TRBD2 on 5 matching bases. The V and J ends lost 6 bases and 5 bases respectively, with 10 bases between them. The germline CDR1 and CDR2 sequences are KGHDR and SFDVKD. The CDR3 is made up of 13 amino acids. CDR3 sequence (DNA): TGTGCCACCAGTTCAGGACTGGAAAACATTCAGTACTTC. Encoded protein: CATSSGLENIQYF.

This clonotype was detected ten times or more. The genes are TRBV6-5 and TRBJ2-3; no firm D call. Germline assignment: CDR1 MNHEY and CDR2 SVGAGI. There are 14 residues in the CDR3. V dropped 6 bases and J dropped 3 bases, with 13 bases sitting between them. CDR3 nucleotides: TGTGCCAGCAGGGGTTTGACTGGGACAGATACGCAGTATTTT. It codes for CASRGLTGTDTQYF.

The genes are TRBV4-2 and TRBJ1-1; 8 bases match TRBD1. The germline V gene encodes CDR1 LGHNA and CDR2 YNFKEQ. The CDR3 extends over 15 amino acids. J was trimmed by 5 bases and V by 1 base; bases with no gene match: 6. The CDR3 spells CASSQVGQGGTEAFF. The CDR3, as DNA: TGTGCCAGCAGCCAAGTAGGACAGGGTGGGACTGAAGCTTTCTTT.

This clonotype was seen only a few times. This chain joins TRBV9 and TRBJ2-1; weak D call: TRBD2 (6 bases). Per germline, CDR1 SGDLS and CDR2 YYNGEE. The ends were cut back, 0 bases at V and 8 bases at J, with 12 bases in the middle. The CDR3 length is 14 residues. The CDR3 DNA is TGTGCCAGCAGCGTAGTATCGGGAGCGCATGAGCAGTTCTTC. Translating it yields CASSVVSGAHEQFF.

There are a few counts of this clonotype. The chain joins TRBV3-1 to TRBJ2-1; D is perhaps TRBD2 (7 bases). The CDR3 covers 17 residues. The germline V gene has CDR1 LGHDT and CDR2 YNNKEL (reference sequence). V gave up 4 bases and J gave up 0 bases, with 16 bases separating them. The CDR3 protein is CASSPMRGLSSYNEQFF. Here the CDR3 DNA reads TGTGCCAGCAGCCCCATGCGGGGGCTAAGCTCCTACAATGAGCAGTTCTTC.

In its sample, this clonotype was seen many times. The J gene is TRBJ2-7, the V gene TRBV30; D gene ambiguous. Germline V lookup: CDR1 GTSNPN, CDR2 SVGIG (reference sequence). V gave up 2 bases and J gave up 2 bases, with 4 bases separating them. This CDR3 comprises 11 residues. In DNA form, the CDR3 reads TGTGCCTGGAGTCCTGCCTACGAGCAGTACTTC. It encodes CAWSPAYEQYF.

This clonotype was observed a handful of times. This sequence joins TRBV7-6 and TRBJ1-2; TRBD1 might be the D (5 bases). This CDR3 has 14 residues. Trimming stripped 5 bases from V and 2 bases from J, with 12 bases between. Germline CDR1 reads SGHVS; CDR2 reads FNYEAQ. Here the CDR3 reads CASSPGGTNYGYTF. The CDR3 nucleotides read TGTGCCAGCAGCCCCGGGGGAACAAACTATGGCTACACCTTC.

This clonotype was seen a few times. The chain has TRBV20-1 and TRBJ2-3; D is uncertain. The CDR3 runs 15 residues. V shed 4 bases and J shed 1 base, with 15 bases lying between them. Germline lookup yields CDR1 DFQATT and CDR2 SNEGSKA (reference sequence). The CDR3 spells CSAIAPEWGTDTQYF. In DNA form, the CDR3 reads TGCAGTGCTATTGCTCCCGAATGGGGCACAGATACGCAGTATTTT.